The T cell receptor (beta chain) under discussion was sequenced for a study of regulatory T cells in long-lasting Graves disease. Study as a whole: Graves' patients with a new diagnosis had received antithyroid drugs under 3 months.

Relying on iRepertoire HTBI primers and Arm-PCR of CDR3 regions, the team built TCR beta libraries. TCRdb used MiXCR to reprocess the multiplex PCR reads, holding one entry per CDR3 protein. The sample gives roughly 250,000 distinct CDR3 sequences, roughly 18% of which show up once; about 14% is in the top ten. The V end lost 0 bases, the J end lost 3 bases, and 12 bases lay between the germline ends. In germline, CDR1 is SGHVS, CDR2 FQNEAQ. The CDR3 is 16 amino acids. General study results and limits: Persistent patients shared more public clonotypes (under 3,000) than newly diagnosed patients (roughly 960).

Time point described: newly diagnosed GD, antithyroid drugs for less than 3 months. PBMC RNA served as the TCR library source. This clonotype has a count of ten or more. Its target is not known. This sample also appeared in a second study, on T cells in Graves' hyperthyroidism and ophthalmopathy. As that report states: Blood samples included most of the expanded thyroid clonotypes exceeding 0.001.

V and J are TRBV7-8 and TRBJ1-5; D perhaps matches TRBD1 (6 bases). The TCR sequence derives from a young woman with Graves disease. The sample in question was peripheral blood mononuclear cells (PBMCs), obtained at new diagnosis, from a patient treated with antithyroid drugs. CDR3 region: CASSLAAGVVNQPQHF. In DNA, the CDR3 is TGTGCCAGCAGCTTAGCCGCAGGGGTTGTCAATCAGCCCCAGCATTTT.